Each of the 22 T cell receptor beta chains below was sequenced from the same sample in a study of early T cells in non-severe SARS-CoV-2 infection. TCRdb re-analysed the 5' RACE reads in MiXCR, keeping a single row per CDR3 protein. The sample shows approximately 84,000 distinct CDR3 sequences, about 15% of them seen only once. Specimen: whole blood. Receptor source: an adult who was a healthcare worker with PCR-confirmed SARS-CoV-2 infection or an uninfected control (not recorded which).

This chain connects TRBV2 to TRBJ1-5; no clear D gene. CDR3 length: 11 amino acids. Trimming cost V 3 bases and J 16 bases, with 13 bases left between them. Germline V lookup: CDR1 SNHLY, CDR2 FYNNEI. The CDR3 DNA is TGTGCCAGCAGTGATTCATCGGCTCCCCATTTT. Its translation is CASSDSSAPHF.

V gene TRBV14 combines with J gene TRBJ2-1; no reliable D call. CDR3 length equals 11 residues. V lost 0 bases and J lost 10, with 4 bases in between. Germline CDR1 reads SGHDN; CDR2 reads FVKESK. CDR3 nucleotide sequence: TGTGCCAGCAGCCAAGATCACGAGCAGTTCTTC. Translated: CASSQDHEQFF.

Only a few counts were recorded for this clonotype. The chain employs TRBV7-2 and TRBJ2-3, with TRBD2 matching 11 bases. This CDR3 region has 14 residues. Germline V lookup: CDR1 SGHTA, CDR2 FQGNSA. V was pared by 4 bases and J by 6 bases, with 3 bases of the junction left unmatched. This chain's CDR3 is CASSSTSGSDTQYF. The CDR3 DNA is TGTGCCAGCAGCTCCACTAGCGGGAGTGATACGCAGTATTTT.

The chain is built from TRBV12-3 or TRBV12-4 and TRBJ2-7; D could derive from TRBD1 or TRBD2 (5 bases each). The CDR3 sequence is 14 residues long. Trimming shortened V by 3 bases and J by 7 bases, and 16 bases separated the two germline ends. The CDR3 DNA reads TGTGCCAGCAGTTTGGGACGCCAATATACGGAGCAGTACTTC. Encoded protein: CASSLGRQYTEQYF.

The chain couples TRBV4-1 to TRBJ2-2; 9 nucleotides align to TRBD2. The germline V gene encodes CDR1 MGHRA and CDR2 YSYEKL. The CDR3 loop spans 15 amino acids. CDR3 in amino acids: CASGGGRALGGELFF. The CDR3 bases are TGCGCAAGCGGCGGCGGGAGGGCCCTCGGCGGGGAGCTGTTTTTT.

The rearrangement uses TRBV7-2 and TRBJ2-2; 14 bases agree with TRBD2. This CDR3 comprises 16 residues. Germline V gene lookup returns CDR1 SGHTA and CDR2 FQGNSA. The junction had 4 bases not matched to a gene; V was cut back by 4 bases and J by 6 bases. The CDR3 loop is CASSSPGLAGAGELFF. Written as DNA, the CDR3 is TGTGCCAGCAGCTCGCCGGGACTAGCGGGAGCCGGGGAGCTGTTTTTT.

Concerning this clonotype: This likely comes from a read error, as the CDR3 has no conserved phenylalanine or tryptophan at its end. The chain couples TRBV15 to TRBJ2-1; D may match TRBD1 or TRBD2 (6 bases each). The germline V gene encodes CDR1 LNHNV and CDR2 YYDKDF (reference sequence). This CDR3 comprises 19 residues. V was shortened by 5 bases and J by 6 bases, with 29 bases between the two germline ends. Written as DNA, the CDR3 is TGTGCCACCAGCCCAAGATCCCTCTTTGTGGGCAGGGGAGGCAATGAGCAGTTCTCC. Its translation: CATSPRSLFVGRGGNEQFS.

This clonotype was counted ten times or more. The genes are TRBV21-1 and TRBJ2-7. TRBV21-1 is marked as a pseudogene. This CDR3 contains 12 residues. The CDR3 loop reads CADPRPNYEQYF. The CDR3 region has the DNA TGTGCCGACCCGAGGCCTAACTACGAGCAGTACTTC.

Comment on this clonotype: No conserved phenylalanine or tryptophan ends this CDR3, so it is likely a read error. This rearrangement joins TRBV10-1 to TRBJ2-7; the D gene is possibly TRBD1 (6 bases). The CDR3 length is 13 residues. Germline CDR1 and CDR2: WNHNN and SYGVQD (reference sequence). The V end was cut by 2 bases, the J end by 8 bases, with 13 bases between. DNA for the CDR3: TGCGCCAGCAGTGAGGAGCAGGGGCTCCAGCAGTACCTC. This sequence encodes CASSEEQGLQQYL.

This clonotype showed up just a few times. J is TRBJ2-7 and V is TRBV7-8, with TRBD1 matching 7 bases. The CDR3 totals 15 residues. Per the germline V gene, CDR1 is SGHVS and CDR2 is FQNEAQ. The ends lost 5 bases at V and 3 bases at J; junction bases unmatched: 10. The CDR3 coding sequence is TGTGCCAGCAGCCCCGGACAGGTCGACAACTACGAGCAGTACTTC. Amino acid sequence: CASSPGQVDNYEQYF.

This clonotype came up many times. J is TRBJ2-5 and V is TRBV7-2; possibly TRBD2 for D (6 bases). V was trimmed by 5 bases and J by 5 bases, leaving 15 bases between them. CDR1 is SGHTA and CDR2 is FQGNSA in the germline V gene. The CDR3 consists of 14 residues. CDR3 nucleotides: TGTGCCAGCAGCATAACGCGGGATCGGGAGACCCAGTACTTC. This gives the protein CASSITRDRETQYF.

This chain joins TRBV12-3 or TRBV12-4 and TRBJ2-7; TRBD1 matches 7 bases. CDR3 length: 17 amino acids. V trimming: 5 bases; J trimming: 0 bases; junction bases outside the gene matches: 13. CDR3: CASSPLTTGLSSYEQYF. As DNA, the CDR3 is TGTGCCAGCAGTCCTCTAACGACAGGGCTCAGCTCCTACGAGCAGTACTTC.

The table lists this clonotype with a few counts. The gene calls are TRBV9 and TRBJ2-7; D unresolved. V lost 0 bases to trimming and J lost 4 bases, with 14 bases between them. This CDR3 region has 15 residues. Per the germline V gene, CDR1 is SGDLS and CDR2 is YYNGEE. In DNA form, the CDR3 reads TGTGCCAGCAGCGTAGGCCCCACAGATCAGTACGAGCAGTACTTC. It is translated as CASSVGPTDQYEQYF.

The chain combines TRBV10-2 with TRBJ2-1; possible D gene TRBD2, 5 bases. This CDR3 is 14 amino acids long. With 6 bases removed from V and 8 bases from J, the gap between germline ends came to 17 bases. CDR1 and CDR2 from the germline V gene are WSHSY and SAAADI. The CDR3 is CASRAVRLADEQFF. The DNA of the CDR3 is TGCGCCAGCAGGGCCGTAAGGCTAGCAGATGAGCAGTTCTTC.

This clonotype has only a few counts. This chain joins TRBV2 and TRBJ2-7, with 7 bases identical to TRBD2. The CDR3 has 14 amino acids. Germline-derived CDR1 and CDR2 are SNHLY and FYNNEI. Trimming cost V 11 bases and J 3 bases; bases outside gene matches: 13. CDR3 loop: CAGKREGRGYEQYF. The CDR3 DNA reads TGTGCCGGCAAAAGGGAGGGCCGGGGCTACGAGCAGTACTTC.

This clonotype has ten or more counts. This chain joins TRBV7-9 and TRBJ2-3; the D is unclear. Germline V gene lookup returns CDR1 SEHNR and CDR2 FQNEAQ (reference sequence). The CDR3 length is 15 residues. Trimming took 5 bases from V and 6 from J, leaving 18 bases between them. This CDR3 reads CASSDPDRSDDTQYF. The CDR3 DNA follows: TGTGCCAGCAGCGATCCGGACCGGAGTGATGATACGCAGTATTTT.

This clonotype has a count of ten or more. V gene TRBV10-3 combines with J gene TRBJ2-3; the D is unclear. Trimming left V 8 bases short and J 6 bases short, with 21 bases between. Germline lookup yields CDR1 ENHRY and CDR2 SYGVKD. The CDR3 consists of 15 residues. Here the CDR3 DNA reads TGTGCCATCTCGAACTTCCGCGGTGTCGCGGATACGCAGTATTTT. This sequence encodes CAISNFRGVADTQYF.

The rearrangement joins TRBV4-1 to TRBJ2-7; 7 bases align to TRBD1. The V segment lost 0 bases and the J segment 5 bases; nucleotides outside the gene matches: 4. The CDR3 extends over 14 amino acids. Germline-derived CDR1 and CDR2 are MGHRA and YSYEKL. The CDR3 coding sequence is TGCGCCAGCAGCCAAGAGCCCGGGACAGACGAGCAGTACTTC. Encoded protein: CASSQEPGTDEQYF.

The chain combines TRBV2 with TRBJ2-2; D gene ambiguous. Trimming stripped 11 bases from V and 3 bases from J, with 13 bases between. The germline V gene has CDR1 SNHLY and CDR2 FYNNEI. The CDR3 is made up of 13 amino acids. CDR3 protein: CADSREHTGELFF. In DNA, the CDR3 is TGTGCCGACTCCAGAGAACACACCGGGGAGCTGTTTTTT.

This clonotype has just a few counts. V is TRBV9 and J is TRBJ2-1; D may be TRBD2 (6 bases). V was trimmed by 3 bases and J by 9 bases, leaving 13 bases between them. Germline CDR1 SGDLS, CDR2 YYNGEE. This CDR3 is 13 amino acids long. The CDR3, as DNA: TGTGCCAGCAGCGGGAGGGCCGATTTTGAGCAGTTCTTC. It yields the protein CASSGRADFEQFF.

This clonotype was picked up a small number of times. The V call is TRBV11-2, the J call TRBJ2-1; a possible D gene is TRBD2 (6 bases). Germline CDR1 SGHAT, CDR2 FQNNGV. Trimming took off 4 bases at V and 8 bases at J, with 21 bases between the two ends. This CDR3 spans 16 amino acids. As DNA, the CDR3 is TGTGCCAGCAGCTCCCGGTTAGCGGACGGAGGATATGAGCAGTTCTTC. This codes for CASSSRLADGGYEQFF.

This clonotype has only a few counts. This chain joins TRBV13 and TRBJ2-7, with TRBD1 matching 10 bases. Trimming at V came to 3 bases and at J to 8 bases, leaving 4 bases not matched to a gene. The CDR3 loop spans 13 amino acids. The germline CDR1 and CDR2 sequences are PRHDT and FYEKMQ (reference sequence). CDR3 region: CASSLDRGAQQYF. The DNA for the CDR3 is TGTGCCAGCAGCTTGGACAGGGGGGCCCAGCAGTACTTC. Complete variable domain (other parts from reference TRBV13 and TRBJ2-7): AAGVIQSPRHLIKEKRETATLKCYPIPRHDTVYWYQQGPGQDPQFLISFYEKMQSDKGSIPDRFSAQQFSDYHSELNMSSLELGDSALYFCASSLDRGAQQYFGPGTRLTVT.